This T cell receptor beta chain is from a study of blood T cell dynamics during melanoma immunotherapy. The CDR3 has 14 residues. The V gene's germline CDR1 is MDHEN and CDR2 SYDVKM. V was clipped by 2 bases and J by 3 bases, with 8 bases between them. Profiled with immunoSEQ multiplex PCR; TCRdb holds only in-frame clones, not every one. Among roughly 11,000 clones listed, approximately 89% were seen once. Indicated time point: week 3, after first cycle of checkpoint inhibitor. One draw preceded checkpoint blockade; another followed its first cycle at week 3. At 12 weeks after first infusion, RECIST 1.1 defined response for most patients.

This sequence originates from a human donor with melanoma. This chain joins TRBV28 and TRBJ1-3, with D unclear. The source material was blood, sampled from a patient treated with checkpoint blockade. The CDR3 is CASSLGFFGNTIYF. The DNA of the CDR3 is TGTGCCAGCAGTTTAGGGTTCTTTGGAAACACCATATATTTT.